What follows is one TCR beta chain and its context. The V and J ends lost 1 base and 4 bases respectively, with 8 bases between them. The CDR3 is made up of 13 amino acids. Germline V CDR1 and CDR2: SGHAT, FQDESV (reference sequence). This specimen belongs to a study of cytomegalovirus exposure and HLA in healthy donors. The study ran its PCR with 60 Vbeta and 13 Jbeta primers. The assay was immunoSEQ multiplex PCR, and TCRdb's table has in-frame clones only and misses some. The sample lists some 120,000 clones, about three quarters occurring once. This chain connects TRBV11-1 to TRBJ2-7; no firm D call. The sequence came from a woman in her sixties in good health and CMV-seropositive. The sample comprised PBMCs. CDR3 coding DNA: TGTGCCAGCAGCTTAGGGCTCAATTACGAGCAGTACTTC. As protein: CASSLGLNYEQYF.